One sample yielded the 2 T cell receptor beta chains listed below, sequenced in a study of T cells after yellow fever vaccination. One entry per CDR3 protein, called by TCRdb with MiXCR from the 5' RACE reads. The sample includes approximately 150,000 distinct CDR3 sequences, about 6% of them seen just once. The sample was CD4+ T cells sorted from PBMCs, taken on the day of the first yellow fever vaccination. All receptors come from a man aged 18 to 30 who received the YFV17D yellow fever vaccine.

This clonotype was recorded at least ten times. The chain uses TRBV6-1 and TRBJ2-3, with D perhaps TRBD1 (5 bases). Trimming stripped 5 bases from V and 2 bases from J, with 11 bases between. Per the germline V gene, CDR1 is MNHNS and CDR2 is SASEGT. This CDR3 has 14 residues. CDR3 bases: TGTGCCAGCAGTCTGGGGCCATACACAGATACGCAGTATTTT. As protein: CASSLGPYTDTQYF.

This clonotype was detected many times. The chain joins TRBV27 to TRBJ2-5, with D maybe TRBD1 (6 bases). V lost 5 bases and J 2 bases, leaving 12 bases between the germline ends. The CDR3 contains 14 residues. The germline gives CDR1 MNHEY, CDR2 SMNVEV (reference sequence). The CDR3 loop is CASSPMRGQETQYF. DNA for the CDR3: TGTGCCAGCAGTCCCATGAGGGGGCAAGAGACCCAGTACTTC.